These T cell receptor beta chains were read from a single sample in a study of T cells expressing NK-cell markers. Using the 5' RACE reads, TCRdb records one entry per CDR3 protein without DNA. This repertoire comprises some 460,000 distinct CDR3 sequences; its ten largest clones make up over 1.3%. Sequences were obtained from blood T cells: a sorted CD56 or NKG2C T cell subset, CD4+ or CD8+ T cells, or bulk PBMC T cells (not recorded which). All receptors derive from a woman aged 50 to 60 in good health. Both conserved end residues are part of each CDR3.

J gene: TRBJ1-1
V gene: TRBV29-1
CDR3 length: 12
CDR3 protein: CSVVRGRTEAFF

J gene: TRBJ2-1
V gene: TRBV7-8
CDR3 length: 13
CDR3 protein: CASSERDYNEQFF

J gene: TRBJ2-1
V gene: TRBV6-1
CDR3 length: 14
CDR3 protein: CASRIGVSWNEQFF

J gene: TRBJ1-1
V gene: TRBV15
CDR3 length: 12
CDR3 protein: CATSNMRTEAFF

J gene: TRBJ2-3
V gene: TRBV5-4
CDR3 length: 16
CDR3 protein: CASSLGVGLNTDTQYF

J gene: TRBJ2-3
V gene: TRBV7-9
CDR3 length: 15
CDR3 protein: CASTLFVGDGLQQYF

J gene: TRBJ2-5
V gene: TRBV3-1
CDR3 length: 16
CDR3 protein: CASSRRGGKRQETQYF

J gene: TRBJ2-1
V gene: TRBV5-6
CDR3 length: 15
CDR3 protein: CASNFGGQGYNEQFF

J gene: TRBJ2-5
V gene: TRBV5-1
CDR3 length: 13
CDR3 protein: CASSFGQKETQYF

J gene: TRBJ1-1
V gene: TRBV30
CDR3 length: 13
CDR3 protein: CAWGQGLNTEAFF

J gene: TRBJ2-3
V gene: TRBV29-1
CDR3 length: 18
CDR3 protein: CSVPAPQRTSGATDTQYF

J gene: TRBJ2-1
V gene: TRBV6-5
CDR3 length: 13
CDR3 protein: CASRLGLYNEQFF

J gene: TRBJ2-1
V gene: TRBV14
CDR3 length: 12
CDR3 protein: CASSQDRDQQFF

J gene: TRBJ2-5
V gene: TRBV5-8
CDR3 length: 15
CDR3 protein: CASSLQDIRGETQYF

J gene: TRBJ2-2
V gene: TRBV5-1
CDR3 length: 16
CDR3 protein: CASSLRGGSNTGELFF

J gene: TRBJ1-2
V gene: TRBV6-1
CDR3 length: 14
CDR3 protein: CASSAFQGPYGYTF

J gene: TRBJ2-7
V gene: TRBV5-1
CDR3 length: 15
CDR3 protein: CASSPDGLPDYEQYF

J gene: TRBJ2-5
V gene: TRBV14
CDR3 length: 14
CDR3 protein: CASSPQPYQETQYF

J gene: TRBJ1-6
V gene: TRBV5-1
CDR3 length: 14
CDR3 protein: CASSLGVDNSPLHF

J gene: TRBJ2-1
V gene: TRBV7-9
CDR3 length: 14
CDR3 protein: CASSLRTGYDEQFF

J gene: TRBJ2-1
V gene: TRBV25-1
CDR3 length: 13
CDR3 protein: CASSADPYNEQFF

J gene: TRBJ1-2
V gene: TRBV6-1
CDR3 length: 15
CDR3 protein: CATLERGGQPYGYTF

J gene: TRBJ2-5
V gene: TRBV29-1
CDR3 length: 15
CDR3 protein: CSVAGQGDNQETQYF

J gene: TRBJ2-1
V gene: TRBV25-1
CDR3 length: 11
CDR3 protein: CASSEGPQQFF

J gene: TRBJ1-2
V gene: TRBV10-3
CDR3 length: 12
CDR3 protein: CAISEYRAGYTF

J gene: TRBJ2-4
V gene: TRBV5-1
CDR3 length: 17
CDR3 protein: CASSWLAGGLAKNIQYF

J gene: TRBJ2-1
V gene: TRBV5-1
CDR3 length: 13
CDR3 protein: CASSLADRYQQFF

J gene: TRBJ1-2
V gene: TRBV6-5
CDR3 length: 11
CDR3 protein: CASTDYYGYTF

J gene: TRBJ1-1
V gene: TRBV12-3/TRBV12-4
CDR3 length: 15
CDR3 protein: CASSLGTRRETEAFF

J gene: TRBJ2-5
V gene: TRBV18
CDR3 length: 14
CDR3 protein: CASSPLAVQETQYF

J gene: TRBJ2-2
V gene: TRBV20-1
CDR3 length: 17
CDR3 protein: CSARAGTSGRNTGELFF

J gene: TRBJ2-3
V gene: TRBV30
CDR3 length: 15
CDR3 protein: CAWRPVGLVTDTQYF

J gene: TRBJ2-1
V gene: TRBV9
CDR3 length: 15
CDR3 protein: CASSERGGLDNEQFF

J gene: TRBJ2-3
V gene: TRBV6-4
CDR3 length: 14
CDR3 protein: CASRTSPTTDTQYF